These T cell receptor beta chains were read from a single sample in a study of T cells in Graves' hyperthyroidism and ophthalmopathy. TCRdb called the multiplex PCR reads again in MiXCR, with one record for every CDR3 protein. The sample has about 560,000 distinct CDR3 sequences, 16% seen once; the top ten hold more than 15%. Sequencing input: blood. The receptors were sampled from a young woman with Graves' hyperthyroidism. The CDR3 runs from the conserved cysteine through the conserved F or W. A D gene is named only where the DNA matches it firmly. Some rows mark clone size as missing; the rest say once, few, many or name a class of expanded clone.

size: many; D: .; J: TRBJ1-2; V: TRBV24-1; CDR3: CATSDWTENYGYTF; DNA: TGTGCCACCAGTGATTGGACCGAGAACTATGGCTACACCTTC
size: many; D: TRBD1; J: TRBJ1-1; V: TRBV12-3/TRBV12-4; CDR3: CASSPNRGNTEAFF; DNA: TGTGCCAGCAGTCCTAACAGGGGGAACACTGAAGCTTTCTTT
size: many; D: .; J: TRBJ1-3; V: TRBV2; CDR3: CASSVAGPYSGNTIYF; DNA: TGTGCCAGCAGTGTCGCAGGTCCCTACTCTGGAAACACCATATATTTT
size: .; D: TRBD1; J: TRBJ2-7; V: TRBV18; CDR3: CASSPGQGTFYEQYF; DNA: TGTGCCAGCTCACCCGGACAGGGCACCTTCTACGAGCAGTACTTC
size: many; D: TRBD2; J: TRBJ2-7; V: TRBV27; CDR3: CASSFDQRERYEQYF; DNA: TGTGCCAGCAGTTTTGACCAGCGGGAGAGATACGAGCAGTACTTC
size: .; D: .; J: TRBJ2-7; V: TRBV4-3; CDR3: CASSAGISSIGEQYF; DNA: TGCGCCAGCAGCGCAGGGATATCCTCGATCGGCGAGCAGTACTTC
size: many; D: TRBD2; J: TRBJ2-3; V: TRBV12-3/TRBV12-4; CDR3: CASTRGGRAPDTQYF; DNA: TGTGCCAGCACCCGGGGGGGGAGGGCCCCAGATACGCAGTATTTT
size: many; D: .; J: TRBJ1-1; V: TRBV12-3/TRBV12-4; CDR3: CASSWLRVNTEAFF; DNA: TGTGCCAGCAGTTGGCTCAGGGTAAACACTGAAGCTTTCTTT
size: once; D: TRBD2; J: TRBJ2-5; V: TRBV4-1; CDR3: CASRSLGGSETQYF; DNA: TGCGCCAGCAGATCATTGGGGGGGTCAGAGACCCAGTACTTC
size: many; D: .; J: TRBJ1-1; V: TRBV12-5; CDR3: CASGFPRGLNTEAFF; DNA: TGTGCTAGTGGTTTCCCGAGAGGTTTGAACACTGAAGCTTTCTTT
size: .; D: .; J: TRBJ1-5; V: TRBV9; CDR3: CASSVGDSNQPQHF; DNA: TGTGCCAGCAGCGTAGGGGATAGCAATCAGCCCCAGCATTTT
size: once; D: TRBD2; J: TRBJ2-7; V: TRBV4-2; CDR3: CASSQEATSGPYELYF; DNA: TGTGCCAGCAGCCAAGAGGCCACTAGCGGACCATACGAGCTGTACTTC
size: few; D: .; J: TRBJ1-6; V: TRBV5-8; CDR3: CASSLGARVDSPLHF; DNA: TGTGCCAGCAGCTTGGGTGCTAGGGTGGATTCACCCCTCCACTTT
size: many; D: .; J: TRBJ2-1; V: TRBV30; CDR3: CAWSRGMGNEQFF; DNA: TGTGCCTGGAGCAGGGGAATGGGCAATGAGCAGTTCTTC
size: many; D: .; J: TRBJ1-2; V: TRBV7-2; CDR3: CASSSNSVGGYTF; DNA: TGTGCCAGCAGCTCAAACAGTGTCGGTGGCTACACCTTC
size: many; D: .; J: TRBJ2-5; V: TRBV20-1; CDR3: CSATTRRETQYF; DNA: TGCAGTGCTACGACTAGAAGGGAGACCCAGTACTTC
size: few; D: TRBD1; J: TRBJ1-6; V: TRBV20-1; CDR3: CSARITDRGTYNSPLHF; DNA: TGCAGTGCTAGAATAACGGACAGGGGGACCTATAATTCACCCCTCCACTTT
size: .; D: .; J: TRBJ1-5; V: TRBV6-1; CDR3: CASGRKIYQPQHF; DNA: TGTGCCAGCGGTAGGAAGATATATCAGCCCCAGCATTTT
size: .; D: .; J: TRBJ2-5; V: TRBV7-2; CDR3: CASSLAPALEETQYF; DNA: TGTGCCAGCAGCCTAGCACCCGCGCTAGAAGAGACCCAGTACTTC
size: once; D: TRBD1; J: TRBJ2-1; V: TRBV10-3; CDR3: CAISESTGGVYNEQFF; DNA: TGTGCCATCAGTGAGTCGACAGGGGGGGTCTACAATGAGCAGTTCTTC
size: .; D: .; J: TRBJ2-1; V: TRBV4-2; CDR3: CASSQVGLWNEQFF; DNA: TGTGCCAGCAGCCAGGTGGGACTCTGGAATGAGCAGTTCTTC
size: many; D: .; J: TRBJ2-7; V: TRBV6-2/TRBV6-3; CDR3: CASSYAMSVAPSYEQYF; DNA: TGTGCCAGCAGTTACGCGATGTCCGTTGCTCCCTCCTACGAGCAGTACTTC
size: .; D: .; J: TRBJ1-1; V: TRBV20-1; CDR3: CSKVRTVLTEAFF; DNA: TGCAGTAAGGTCCGGACAGTGCTCACTGAAGCTTTCTTT
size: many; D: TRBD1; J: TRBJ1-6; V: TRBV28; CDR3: CATRGTGTSPLHF; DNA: TGTGCCACCCGGGGGACAGGGACTTCACCCCTCCACTTT
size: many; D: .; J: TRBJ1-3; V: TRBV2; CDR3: CASSELGAYSGNTIYF; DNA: TGTGCCAGCAGTGAATTGGGCGCCTACTCTGGAAACACCATATATTTT
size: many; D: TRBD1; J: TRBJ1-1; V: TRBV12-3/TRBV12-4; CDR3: CASRVDRGSDTEAFF; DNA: TGTGCCAGCAGGGTCGACAGGGGATCGGACACTGAAGCTTTCTTT
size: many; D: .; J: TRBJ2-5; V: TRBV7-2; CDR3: CASNEGLQETQYF; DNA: TGTGCCAGCAATGAGGGTCTACAAGAGACCCAGTACTTC
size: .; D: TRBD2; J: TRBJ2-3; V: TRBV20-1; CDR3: CSARDLRAGGPSDTQYF; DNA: TGCAGTGCTAGAGATCTTAGGGCGGGGGGGCCGTCTGATACGCAGTATTTT
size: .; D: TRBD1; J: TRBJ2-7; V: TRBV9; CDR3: CASSAQDRGHSYEQYF; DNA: TGTGCCAGCAGCGCCCAAGACAGGGGGCACAGCTACGAGCAGTACTTC
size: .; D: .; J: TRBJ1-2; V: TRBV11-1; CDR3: CASSLVRGEYDGFTF; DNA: TGTGCCAGCAGCTTAGTGCGGGGAGAATATGATGGCTTCACCTTC
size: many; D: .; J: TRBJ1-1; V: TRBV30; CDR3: CAWRLHGGMAEAFF; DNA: TGTGCCTGGAGGTTACATGGGGGAATGGCTGAAGCTTTCTTT
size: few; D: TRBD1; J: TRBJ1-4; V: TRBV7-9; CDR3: CASSLVDGQGSEKLFF; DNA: TGTGCCAGCAGCTTAGTGGATGGACAGGGCTCAGAAAAACTGTTTTTT
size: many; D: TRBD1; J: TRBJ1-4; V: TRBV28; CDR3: CASRDTGGEKLFF; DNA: TGTGCCAGCAGGGACACAGGGGGTGAAAAACTGTTTTTT
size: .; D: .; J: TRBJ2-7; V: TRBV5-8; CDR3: CASSSRGAHEQYF; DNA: TGTGCCAGCAGCTCTCGAGGGGCCCACGAGCAGTACTTC
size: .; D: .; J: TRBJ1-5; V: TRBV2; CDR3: CASRTWVAQPQHF; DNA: TGTGCCAGCAGAACCTGGGTAGCGCAGCCCCAGCATTTT
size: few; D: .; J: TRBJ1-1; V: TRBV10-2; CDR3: CASSDVTNTEAFF; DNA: TGCGCCAGCAGTGATGTGACGAACACTGAAGCTTTCTTT
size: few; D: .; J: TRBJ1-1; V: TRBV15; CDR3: CATSRDRMSEFEAFF; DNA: TGTGCCACCAGCAGAGATCGGATGTCAGAATTCGAAGCTTTCTTT
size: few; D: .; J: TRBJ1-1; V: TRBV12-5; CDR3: CASGLTGQQIEAFF; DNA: TGTGCTAGTGGTTTGACGGGACAACAAATTGAAGCTTTCTTT
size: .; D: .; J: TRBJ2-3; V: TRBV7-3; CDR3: CASSVTITADTQYF; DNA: TGTGCCAGCAGCGTGACCATAACCGCAGATACGCAGTATTTT
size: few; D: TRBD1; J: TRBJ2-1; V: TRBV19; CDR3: CASSGTTGLSYNEQFF; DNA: TGTGCCAGTAGTGGAACGACAGGGCTATCCTACAATGAGCAGTTCTTC